These 9 T cell receptor beta chains came from one sample sequenced in a study of blood T cell repertoires in COVID-19. Clones were read by immunoSEQ multiplex PCR, and TCRdb kept only the in-frame ones, dropping some. The profile shows 300,000 to 350,000 clones, around nine tenths of them singletons. The sequencing sample was made of peripheral blood. The receptors originated from a woman younger than 35 who had recovered from COVID-19.

This clone has just one count. The V and J genes are TRBV6-5 and TRBJ1-2, with D possibly matching TRBD1 (6 bases). CDR3 length equals 12 residues. The germline V gene has CDR1 MNHEY and CDR2 SVGAGI. V was trimmed by 6 bases and J by 7 bases, leaving 12 bases between them. The CDR3: CASRTGQGGYTF. Written as DNA, the CDR3 is TGTGCCAGCAGGACAGGTCAGGGTGGCTACACCTTC.

V usage is TRBV5-1 and J usage is TRBJ2-2; 8 positions agree with TRBD2. The V segment lost 2 bases and the J segment 1 base; nucleotides outside the gene matches: 4. This CDR3 is built from 16 residues. Germline V CDR1 and CDR2: SGHRS, YFSETQ. The CDR3 loop is CASSLILAVNTGELFF. DNA for the CDR3: TGCGCCAGCAGCTTAATACTAGCGGTGAACACCGGGGAGCTGTTTTTT. The whole variable domain, filled in from reference TRBV5-1 and TRBJ2-2, reads KAGVTQTPRYLIKTRGQQVTLSCSPISGHRSVSWYQQTPGQGLQFLFEYFSETQRNKGNFPGRFSGRQFSNSRSEMNVSTLELGDSALYLCASSLILAVNTGELFFGEGSRLTVL.

This clone was seen more than once but under ten times. CDR3 sequence reads: CASSFGQQLMNTEAFF. In nucleotides, the CDR3 is TGTGCCAGCAGCTTTGGGCAGCAGCTAATGAACACTGAAGCTTTCTTT. The chain joins TRBV11-3 to TRBJ1-1; D call uncertain. Germline CDR1 reads SGHNT; CDR2 reads YENEEA. CDR3 length: 16 residues. V lost 3 bases and J 0 bases, leaving 14 bases between the germline ends.

This chain connects TRBV5-5 to TRBJ1-2, with 7 bases that match TRBD1. CDR1 SGHKS and CDR2 YYEKEE come from the germline V gene (reference sequence). Trimming removed 4 bases from V and 13 bases from J; junction bases left unmatched: 13. The CDR3 spans 13 residues. CDR3 sequence: CASSPAGDRVATF. The DNA of the CDR3 is TGTGCCAGCAGCCCGGCGGGCGACAGGGTGGCCACCTTC.

This chain uses TRBV5-1 with TRBJ2-6, with a weak D call TRBD1 (6 bases). This CDR3 is built from 16 residues. The V gene lost 4 bases and the J gene lost 2 bases, with 13 bases spanning the gap. Germline V gene sequence: CDR1 SGHRS, CDR2 YFSETQ. The CDR3 loop is CASSPLEGAGANVLTF. CDR3 in DNA: TGCGCCAGCAGCCCTCTTGAGGGGGCTGGGGCCAACGTCCTGACTTTC.

V usage is TRBV9 and J usage is TRBJ2-1, with 9 bases that match TRBD2. V trimming: 2 bases; J trimming: 8 bases; junction bases outside the gene matches: 11. The CDR3 sequence is 16 residues long. Germline V gene sequence: CDR1 SGDLS, CDR2 YYNGEE. The CDR3, as DNA: TGTGCCAGCAGCGTCCTCGGGCGGGAGGGCCGCGATGAGCAGTTCTTC. Its translation is CASSVLGREGRDEQFF.

The chain is built from TRBV11-3 and TRBJ2-1; D remains unclear. The CDR3 length is 14 residues. The ends were cut back, 4 bases at V and 1 base at J, with 8 bases in the middle. CDR1 and CDR2 (germline): SGHNT, YENEEA. CDR3 coding DNA: TGTGCCAGCAGCTCGGCAGGTTCCTACAATGAGCAGTTCTTC. This codes for CASSSAGSYNEQFF.

This clone was recorded only once. CDR3: CASSPARLPTRETQYF. DNA for the CDR3: TGTGCCAGCAGCCCGGCTAGACTACCTACGCGAGAGACCCAGTACTTC. The rearrangement uses TRBV3-1 (or the pseudogene TRBV3-2) and TRBJ2-5, with D perhaps matching TRBD2 (5 bases). The CDR3 contains 16 residues. Germline V lookup: CDR1 LGHDT, CDR2 YNNKEL (reference sequence). The ends were cut back, 4 bases at V and 4 bases at J, with 19 bases in the middle.

This sequence joins TRBV27 and TRBJ2-3; possibly TRBD2 for D (6 bases). The V gene lost 2 bases and the J gene lost 1 base, with 16 bases spanning the gap. CDR3 length equals 17 residues. Per the germline V gene, CDR1 is MNHEY and CDR2 is SMNVEV (reference sequence). The CDR3 coding sequence is TGTGCCAGCAGTTTAGGAGGGTGGAGGGTCGGCACAGATACGCAGTATTTT. Residues: CASSLGGWRVGTDTQYF.